This T cell receptor (beta chain) emerged from a study of regulatory T cells in long-lasting Graves disease. Time point denoted: newly diagnosed GD, antithyroid drugs for less than 3 months. PBMCs were the source of the RNA used for TCR sequencing. Patients of an endocrinology department in Xi'an, China, were included. Germline CDR1 and CDR2: SNHLY and FYNNEI. This CDR3 spans 15 amino acids. HTBI primers from iRepertoire and Arm-PCR of CDR3 regions yielded the TCR beta libraries. TCRdb recomputed calls from the multiplex PCR reads with MiXCR, one row per CDR3 protein. The data hold 400,000 to 500,000 distinct CDR3 sequences, with under 15% observed a single time. Study-level points and caveats: Study of thyroid tissue was not done, with only peripheral blood studied.

This clonotype has a count of ten or more. Its target is not known. These data were likewise used in another study, on T cells in Graves' hyperthyroidism and ophthalmopathy. According to that study: Uncontrolled infection, other autoimmune disease, pregnancy or lactation excluded patients. The HTBI primer set drove a first-round RT-PCR of the TCR CDR3.

The chain combines TRBV2 with TRBJ2-1; no reliable D call. The assigned J gene may be wrong: the sequence end matches TRBJ2-5 better. The TCR was taken from a woman aged 25-40 years with Graves disease. Sequenced here: peripheral blood mononuclear cells (PBMCs), sampled at new diagnosis, from a patient treated with antithyroid drugs. This CDR3 is CASSDATGATRTQYF. CDR3 DNA sequence: TGTGCCAGCAGTGATGCTACCGGAGCCACCAGGACCCAGTACTTC.